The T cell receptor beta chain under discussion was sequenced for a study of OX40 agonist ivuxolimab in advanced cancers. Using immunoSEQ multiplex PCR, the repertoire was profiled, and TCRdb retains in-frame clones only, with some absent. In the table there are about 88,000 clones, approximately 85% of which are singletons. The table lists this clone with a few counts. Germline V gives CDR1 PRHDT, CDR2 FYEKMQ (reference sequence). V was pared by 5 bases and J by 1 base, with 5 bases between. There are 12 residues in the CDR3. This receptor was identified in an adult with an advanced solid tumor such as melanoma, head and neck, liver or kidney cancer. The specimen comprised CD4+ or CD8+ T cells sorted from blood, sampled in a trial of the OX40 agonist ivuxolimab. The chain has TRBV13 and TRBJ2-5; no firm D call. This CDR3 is CASSKPQETQYF. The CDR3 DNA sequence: TGTGCCAGCAGCAAACCCCAAGAGACCCAGTACTTC.